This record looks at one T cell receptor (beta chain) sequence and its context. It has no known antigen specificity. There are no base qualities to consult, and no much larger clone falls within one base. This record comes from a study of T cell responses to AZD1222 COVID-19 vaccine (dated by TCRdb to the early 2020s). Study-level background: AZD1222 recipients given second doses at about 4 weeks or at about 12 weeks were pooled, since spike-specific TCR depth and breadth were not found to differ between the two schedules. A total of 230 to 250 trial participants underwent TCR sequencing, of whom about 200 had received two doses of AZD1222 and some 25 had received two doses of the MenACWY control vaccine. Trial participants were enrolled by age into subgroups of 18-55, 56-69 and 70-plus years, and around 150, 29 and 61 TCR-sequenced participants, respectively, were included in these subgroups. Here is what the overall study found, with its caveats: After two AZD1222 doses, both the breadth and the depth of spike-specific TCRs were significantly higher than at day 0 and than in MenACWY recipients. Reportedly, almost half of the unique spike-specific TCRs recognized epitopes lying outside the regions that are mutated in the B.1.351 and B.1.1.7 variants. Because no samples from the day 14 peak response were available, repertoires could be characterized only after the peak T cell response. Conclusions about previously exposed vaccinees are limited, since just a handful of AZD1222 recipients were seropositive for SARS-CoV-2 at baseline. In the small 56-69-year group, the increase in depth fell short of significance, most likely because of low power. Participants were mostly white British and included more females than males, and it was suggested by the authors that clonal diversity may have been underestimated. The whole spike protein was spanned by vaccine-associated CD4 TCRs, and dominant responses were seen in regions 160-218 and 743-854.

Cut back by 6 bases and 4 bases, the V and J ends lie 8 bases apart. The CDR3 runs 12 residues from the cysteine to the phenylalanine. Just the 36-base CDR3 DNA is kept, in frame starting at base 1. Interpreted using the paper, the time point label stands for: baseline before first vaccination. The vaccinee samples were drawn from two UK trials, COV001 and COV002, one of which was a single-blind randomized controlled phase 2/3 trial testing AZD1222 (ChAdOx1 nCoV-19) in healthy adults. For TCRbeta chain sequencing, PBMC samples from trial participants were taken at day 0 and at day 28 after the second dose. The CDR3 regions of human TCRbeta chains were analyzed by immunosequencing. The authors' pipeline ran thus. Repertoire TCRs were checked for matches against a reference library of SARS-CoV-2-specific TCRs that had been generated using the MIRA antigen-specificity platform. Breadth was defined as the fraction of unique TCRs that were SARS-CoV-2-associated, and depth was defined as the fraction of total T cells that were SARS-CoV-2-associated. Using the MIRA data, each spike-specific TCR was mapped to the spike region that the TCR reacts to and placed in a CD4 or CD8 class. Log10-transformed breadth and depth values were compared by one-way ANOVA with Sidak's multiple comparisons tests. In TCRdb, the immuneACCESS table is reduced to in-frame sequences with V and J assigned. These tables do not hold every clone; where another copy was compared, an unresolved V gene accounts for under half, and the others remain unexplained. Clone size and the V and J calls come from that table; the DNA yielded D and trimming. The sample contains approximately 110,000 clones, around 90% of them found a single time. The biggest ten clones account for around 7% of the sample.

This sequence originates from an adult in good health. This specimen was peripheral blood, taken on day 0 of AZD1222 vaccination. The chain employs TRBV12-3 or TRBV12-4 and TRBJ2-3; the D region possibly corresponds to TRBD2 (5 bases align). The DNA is TGTGCCAGCAGCTTACTAGCAGATACGCAGTATTTT. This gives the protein CASSLLADTQYF.